This note documents a single T cell receptor beta chain sequence. The data originate from a study of blood T cell repertoires in COVID-19. At the level of the study: The origin of the acute and convalescent COVID-19 samples was the United States, Italy and Spain. T cells, B-cell-depleted T cells, or PBMCs provided the cDNA or gDNA that served as material.

Trimming shortened V by 4 bases and J by 8 bases, and 16 bases separated the two germline ends. The V gene's germline CDR1 is SGDLS and CDR2 YYNGEE. The CDR3 is 15 residues long. Methods used by the authors: Amplification with reference gene primers provided the estimates of nucleated cell counts. TCRdb keeps only in-frame clones here, not all; method: immunoSEQ multiplex PCR. That table supplies the V and J calls and clone size; D and trimming were determined from the DNA. The sample has fewer than 250,000 clones, approximately 86% seen once. This TCR was sampled from a woman aged 60-70 years who had recovered from COVID-19. The chain uses TRBV9 and TRBJ1-6, with D maybe TRBD1 (5 bases). Sample: peripheral blood. CDR3 coding DNA: TGTGCCAGCAGCCCCCAGGCAGGGTTGCATTCACCCCTCCACTTT. Its protein product is CASSPQAGLHSPLHF.